This T cell receptor (beta chain) derives from a study of monozygotic twins with inflammatory bowel disease (dated by TCRdb to the late 2010s). A note on the overall study: The complete study included 28 monozygotic twin pairs: 19 IBD-discordant Danish pairs and nine German pairs, of which four were IBD-concordant and five were IBD-discordant. Each individual had, on average, about 151 000 unique TCRalpha sequences and 181 000 unique TCRbeta sequences available for analysis. The search for disease-associated traits relied mainly on comparing, within discordant pairs, IBD patients with their genetically identical healthy co-twins. What the authors observed across the whole study: Compared with healthy twins, IBD patients had fewer clonotypes in common with other individuals, a difference most pronounced in patients showing signs of disease activity. Because patients were on differing immunosuppressive treatments, the repertoires may have picked up extra background noise and inter-individual variability. No single strong signal or clonotype linked to IBD turned up in the results, so the idea that one exists was not supported. The analysis was unable to tell different T cell subtypes apart. Repertoire similarity did not differ between concordant and discordant twins, possibly due to limited statistical power. Measured by the inverse Simpson index, TCRbeta repertoire diversity was lower in IBD patients than in their healthy co-twins.

Of note for this clonotype: Its antigen is still unknown.

CDR1 and CDR2 (MNHEY, SVGEGT) derive from the germline V gene. Including cysteine and phenylalanine, the CDR3 has 15 amino acids. No DNA sequence is on record. From each donor, an approximately 2.3 ml peripheral blood sample was collected into PAXgene tubes and kept at -80 degrees C. Without any T cell sorting, total RNA was extracted from whole blood using the PAXgene blood miRNA kit on an automated QIAcube. Peripheral blood from monozygotic twin pairs concordant or discordant for inflammatory bowel disease was subjected to deep TCRalpha and TCRbeta repertoire profiling with unique molecular barcoding. Smoking habits were recorded for all twin pairs, and individuals were classified as current, former or never smokers. Library preparation used 5' RACE. Each TCR library was prepared from about 3.5 ug of total RNA. For each sample, cDNA was synthesized in eight separate reactions using SMARTScribe reverse transcriptase. During cDNA synthesis, unique molecular identifiers containing a 6-nucleotide sample barcode were introduced by template switching. Amplification of TCRalpha and TCRbeta cDNA involved two nested PCRs of 16 and 9 cycles, and each PCR was followed by bead purification. Before amplification, the cDNA was treated with uracil DNA-glycosylase and purified using the QIAquick PCR purification kit. The second PCR added Illumina TruSeq-compatible adapters along with sample-specific barcodes. TapeStation and Qubit were used to check library quality and concentration, and approximately 5 ng of each library went into the pool. Sequencing of pooled libraries was carried out on an Illumina HiSeq2500 single-index Rapid Run using 2 x 100 bp reads and custom sequencing primers. The study's processing was this. MiGEC version 1.2.6 was used for UMI-based consensus assembly to correct PCR and sequencing errors. V(D)J alignment, clonotype assembly and CDR3 extraction were performed with MiXCR version 2.1.1. Normalisation of gene usage, clonotype sharing and MAIT/NKT TCR abundance was achieved by analysing the top 1000, 10 000 and 20 000 clonotypes per sample. After downsampling to 27 000 UMIs, diversity was calculated as the inverse Simpson index using the vegan R package. Paired Mann-Whitney U tests were applied to discordant twin pairs, and Benjamini-Hochberg correction was used for multiple testing. TCRdb reprocessed the reads, so every CDR3 protein sequence counts as one entry and DNA is not shown. The V and J calls and clone size come from TCRdb's table, not from the authors' own analysis. The table for this sample shows 300,000 to 450,000 distinct CDR3 sequences. Of the sample, around 2.6% is held by the ten largest clones.

The receptor comes from a human donor with ulcerative colitis or Crohn's disease, or a healthy co-twin of an affected twin (not recorded which). The chain joins TRBV6-2 or TRBV6-3 to TRBJ2-2; TCRdb reports TRBD1, a call that lacks DNA to check it against. Sequencing was carried out using blood. CDR3 protein: CASNKPGQNTRELFF.